Presented here are 8 T cell receptor beta chains from one specimen sequenced in a study of T cells after yellow fever vaccination. TCRdb fed the 5' RACE reads into MiXCR, producing one record per CDR3 protein. Altogether tens of thousands of distinct CDR3 sequences are present, more than 5.5% being singletons, with the ten largest covering 35%. Sequencing was performed on CD8+ T cells sorted from PBMCs, taken 4 to 6 days after the first yellow fever vaccination. The source is a man aged 18 to 30 who received the YFV17D yellow fever vaccine.

This clonotype showed up many times. V is TRBV6-5 and J is TRBJ2-6, with a possible D match to TRBD2 (6 bases). This CDR3 comprises 16 residues. CDR1 MNHEY and CDR2 SVGAGI come from the germline V gene. V was clipped by 8 bases and J by 0 bases, with 14 bases between them. The CDR3 loop reads CASHTGGVSGANVLTF. As DNA, the CDR3 is TGTGCCAGCCATACCGGCGGGGTCTCTGGGGCCAACGTCCTGACTTTC.

This sequence joins TRBV4-1 and TRBJ2-1; the D is unclear. V lost 0 bases, J lost 12 bases, and 9 bases lay in between. Germline CDR1 and CDR2: MGHRA and YSYEKL. The CDR3 covers 12 residues. The DNA of the CDR3 is TGCGCCAGCAGCCAAGATGGGAAGGCGCAGTTCTTC. This encodes CASSQDGKAQFF.

The rearrangement uses TRBV19 and TRBJ1-5; weak D call: TRBD1 (5 bases). The CDR3 has 13 amino acids. V was trimmed by 3 bases and J by 5 bases, leaving 8 bases between them. Germline lookup yields CDR1 LNHDA and CDR2 SQIVND (reference sequence). As DNA, the CDR3 is TGTGCCAGTAGTATGGGGCCCTATCAGCCCCAGCATTTT. Translated, it gives CASSMGPYQPQHF.

This clonotype was counted ten times or more. This chain connects TRBV7-6 to TRBJ2-7, with a weak D call TRBD1 (5 bases). Germline lookup yields CDR1 SGHVS and CDR2 FNYEAQ. Trimming left V 5 bases short and J 5 bases short, with 10 bases between. This CDR3 is built from 12 residues. CDR3 coding DNA: TGTGCCAGCAGCCGTACAGGAAACGAGCAGTACTTC. This gives the protein CASSRTGNEQYF.

This clonotype has only a few counts. The chain recombines TRBV19 with TRBJ2-7; no clear D gene. Trimming removed 2 bases from V and 3 bases from J, with 5 bases in between. The CDR3 has 12 residues. The germline CDR1 and CDR2 sequences are LNHDA and SQIVND (reference sequence). The DNA for the CDR3 is TGTGCCAGTAGTATACACAGCTACGAGCAGTACTTC. Translated, it gives CASSIHSYEQYF.

This clonotype was seen a handful of times. The rearrangement links TRBV20-1 to TRBJ2-1; no reliable D call. Per germline, CDR1 DFQATT and CDR2 SNEGSKA (reference sequence). The V gene lost 1 base and the J gene lost 3 bases, with 1 base spanning the gap. This CDR3 has 11 amino acids. For the CDR3, the DNA is TGCAGTGCTAGAGTCTACAATGAGCAGTTCTTC. This encodes CSARVYNEQFF.

The chain combines TRBV4-3 with TRBJ2-7, with TRBD1 identical over 11 bases. The V gene end was trimmed by 4 bases and the J gene end by 6 bases; junction bases not matched to a gene: 2. The CDR3 consists of 13 residues. CDR1 and CDR2 from the germline V gene are LGHNA and YSLEER. The chain's CDR3 is CASSPDRGREQYV. The CDR3 coding sequence is TGCGCCAGCAGCCCGGACAGGGGGCGCGAGCAGTACGTC.

This clonotype was detected ten times or more. The chain recombines TRBV7-9 with TRBJ1-2, with a tentative D call TRBD1 (6 bases). Germline V gene sequence: CDR1 SEHNR, CDR2 FQNEAQ (reference sequence). The CDR3 covers 14 residues. Trimming took off 5 bases at V and 3 bases at J, with 13 bases between the two ends. The CDR3 DNA sequence: TGTGCCAGCAGCGTGGGACAACAAGACTATGGCTACACCTTC. Amino acid sequence: CASSVGQQDYGYTF. Supplemented by reference TRBV7-9 and TRBJ1-2, the full variable domain reads DTGVSQNPRHKITKRGQNVTFRCDPISEHNRLYWYRQTLGQGPEFLTYFQNEAQLEKSRLLSDRFSAERPKGSFSTLEIQRTEQGDSAMYLCASSVGQQDYGYTFGSGTRLTVV.